The 8 T cell receptor beta chains given below trace back to one sample, sequenced in a study of blood T cell repertoires in COVID-19. The protocol was immunoSEQ multiplex PCR, while the TCRdb copy is restricted to in-frame clones and leaves out a portion. The sample lists approximately 270,000 clones, approximately 85% occurring once. The sequenced sample was peripheral blood. All receptors derive from a human donor with COVID-19, enrolled during active disease. The donor label of this sample is uncertain.

The chain links TRBV4-2 to TRBJ2-7; 9 nucleotides align to TRBD2. The CDR3 has 17 amino acids. J lost 3 bases, V lost 0 bases, and 9 bases had no gene match. Germline CDR1 is LGHNA and CDR2 is YNFKEQ. CDR3 sequence reads: CASSQELSSGRVYEQYF. The DNA for the CDR3 is TGTGCCAGCAGCCAAGAATTAAGTAGCGGGAGAGTCTACGAGCAGTACTTC.

The V and J genes are TRBV18 and TRBJ1-6, with a weak D call TRBD1 (5 bases). This CDR3 contains 14 residues. V was trimmed by 5 bases and J by 9 bases, leaving 14 bases between them. Looked up from germline, CDR1 is KGHSH and CDR2 is LQKENI. CDR3: CASSSDRRSSPLHF. The CDR3 DNA reads TGTGCCAGCTCATCAGACAGACGGAGTTCACCCCTCCACTTT.

This chain's CDR3 is CASSADGGSRSPLHF. The CDR3 nucleotides are TGCGCCAGCAGCGCAGACGGAGGTTCTCGTTCACCCCTCCACTTT. The V call is TRBV5-1, the J call TRBJ1-6; D gene ambiguous. V was cut by 4 bases and J by 9 bases, with 17 bases left in between. This CDR3 region has 15 residues. Germline CDR1 and CDR2: SGHRS and YFSETQ.

The V and J genes are TRBV6-5 and TRBJ2-1; 15 nucleotides match TRBD2. Per germline, CDR1 MNHEY and CDR2 SVGAGI. V shed 5 bases, J shed 10 bases, and the junction held 6 bases outside the gene matches. The CDR3 has 15 amino acids. The CDR3 nucleotides read TGTGCCAGCAGTCCTACCGGGACTAGCGGGAGGGAGCAGTTCTTC. Translated: CASSPTGTSGREQFF.

Only one count was recorded for this clone. This chain links TRBV3-1 (or the pseudogene TRBV3-2) with TRBJ2-2; the D is unclear. This CDR3 contains 17 residues. V was shortened by 2 bases and J by 0 bases, with 13 bases between the two germline ends. Germline V gene data show CDR1 as LGHDT and CDR2 as YNNKEL (reference sequence). The CDR3 nucleotides are TGTGCCAGCAGCCAAACCCCTCCAGTTACGAACACCGGGGAGCTGTTTTTT. Translating gives CASSQTPPVTNTGELFF.

This chain links TRBV7-6 with TRBJ1-1, with D unresolved. Trimming left V 2 bases short and J 5 bases short, with 3 bases between. This CDR3 spans 11 amino acids. Per germline, CDR1 SGHVS and CDR2 FNYEAQ. CDR3 amino acids: CASSLQTEAFF. For the CDR3, the DNA is TGTGCCAGCAGCTTACAAACTGAAGCTTTCTTT.

This clone was detected only once. The rearrangement joins TRBV29-1 to TRBJ2-1; no clear D. This CDR3 contains 13 residues. CDR1 is SQVTM, CDR2 ANQGSEA, per germline. V was trimmed by 3 bases and J by 4 bases, leaving 10 bases between them. The CDR3 DNA follows: TGCAGCGTTGAGTCAACTCCGTACAATGAGCAGTTCTTC. The encoded protein is CSVESTPYNEQFF.

V usage is TRBV15 and J usage is TRBJ2-4, with a weak D call TRBD2 (5 bases). The V and J ends lost 0 bases and 13 bases respectively, with 16 bases between them. This CDR3 contains 14 residues. Germline lookup yields CDR1 LNHNV and CDR2 YYDKDF (reference sequence). CDR3 nucleotides: TGTGCCACCAGCAGAGATCGGGCCGACGGACTGCAGTACTTC. It yields the protein CATSRDRADGLQYF.